A single sample is the source of the 13 T cell receptor beta chains below, sequenced in a study of blood T cell repertoires in COVID-19. The protocol was immunoSEQ multiplex PCR, while the TCRdb copy is restricted to in-frame clones and leaves out a portion. Counted here are under 200,000 clones, around three quarters occurring once; the ten biggest clones make up about 20%. What was sequenced was PBMCs or T cells enriched from blood (not recorded which). The origin of the receptors is a woman in her 70s in a cohort exposed to, infected with or recovered from COVID-19 (not recorded which).

This rearrangement joins TRBV5-1 to TRBJ2-7; D is undetermined. Germline loops: CDR1 SGHRS, CDR2 YFSETQ. The CDR3 runs 14 residues. V was clipped by 1 base and J by 0 bases, with 8 bases between them. The CDR3: CASSLQSYSYEQYF. The CDR3 DNA sequence: TGCGCCAGCAGCTTGCAAAGCTACTCCTACGAGCAGTACTTC.

The chain combines TRBV5-6 with TRBJ1-6; D gene uncertain. Trimming left V 0 bases short and J 7 bases short, with 8 bases between. Germline CDR1 is SGHDT and CDR2 is YYEEEE. The CDR3 has 14 amino acids. CDR3 protein: CASSLEVQNSPLHF. The CDR3 DNA is TGTGCCAGCAGCTTGGAGGTACAGAATTCACCCCTCCACTTT.

This chain joins TRBV5-4 and TRBJ2-3, with 13 nucleotides matching TRBD2. CDR3 size: 16 residues. V lost 4 bases and J lost 3; bases outside the gene matches: 5. Germline V gene sequence: CDR1 SGHNT, CDR2 YYREEE (reference sequence). CDR3 nucleotides: TGTGCCAGCAGCCGCAGGACTAGCGGGAGTACAGATACGCAGTATTTT. This encodes CASSRRTSGSTDTQYF.

The chain combines TRBV18 with TRBJ2-7; the match to TRBD2 covers 11 bases. The CDR3 is made up of 15 amino acids. Germline loops: CDR1 KGHSH, CDR2 LQKENI. V was pared by 2 bases and J by 3 bases, with 3 bases of the junction left unmatched. The CDR3 here is CASSPTGLAGYEQYF. The CDR3 bases are TGTGCCAGCTCACCAACTGGACTAGCGGGCTACGAGCAGTACTTC.

The chain carries TRBV5-1 and TRBJ2-7; TRBD2 matches 8 bases. V trimming: 3 bases; J trimming: 2 bases; junction bases outside the gene matches: 7. The CDR3 sequence is 15 residues long. Germline V CDR1 and CDR2: SGHRS, YFSETQ. CDR3 loop: CASSSSSGLPYEQYF. DNA of the CDR3: TGCGCCAGCAGCTCGTCTAGCGGGCTCCCCTACGAGCAGTACTTC.

The chain combines TRBV28 with TRBJ1-2; a possible D gene is TRBD1 (5 bases). V was trimmed by 2 bases and J by 3 bases, leaving 13 bases between them. The germline V gene has CDR1 MDHEN and CDR2 SYDVKM. The CDR3 is 15 amino acids. The CDR3 here is CASSLGAGADYGYTF. Written as DNA, the CDR3 is TGTGCCAGCAGTTTAGGGGCTGGGGCGGACTATGGCTACACCTTC.

The chain carries TRBV28 and TRBJ2-7; tentative D call: TRBD1 (5 bases). The germline V gene encodes CDR1 MDHEN and CDR2 SYDVKM. This CDR3 has 13 residues. Trimming removed 5 bases at V and 1 base at J, with 9 bases between. The CDR3 sequence: CASSLGRSYEQYF. CDR3 DNA: TGTGCCAGCAGTCTGGGGCGTTCCTACGAGCAGTACTTC.

The chain couples TRBV5-1 to TRBJ1-2, with 9 positions matching TRBD1. V was clipped by 6 bases and J by 4 bases; unmatched bases: 10. CDR1 is SGHRS and CDR2 is YFSETQ in the germline V gene. The CDR3 has 15 residues. DNA for the CDR3: TGCGCCAGCACCCAGGACAGGGGCGGCGGCTATGGCTACACCTTC. This translates into CASTQDRGGGYGYTF.

A few counts support this clone. The V and J genes are TRBV7-8 and TRBJ1-1; D is unclear. This CDR3 has 16 residues. Germline CDR1 is SGHVS and CDR2 is FQNEAQ. The V and J ends lost 3 bases and 1 base respectively, with 15 bases between them. The CDR3 DNA reads as TGTGCCAGCAGCTTTATCCGCGGTAGAGGGAACACTGAAGCTTTCTTT. Protein product: CASSFIRGRGNTEAFF. Using reference TRBV7-8 and TRBJ1-1 for the parts outside the CDR3, the full variable domain is GAGVSQSPRYKVAKRGQDVALRCDPISGHVSLFWYQQALGQGPEFLTYFQNEAQLDKSGLPSDRFFAERPEGSVSTLKIQRTQQEDSAVYLCASSFIRGRGNTEAFFGQGTRLTVV.

The chain joins TRBV9 to TRBJ2-1; TRBD2 matches at 7 bases. The ends lost 0 bases at V and 8 bases at J; junction bases unmatched: 11. CDR3 size: 16 residues. CDR1 is SGDLS, CDR2 YYNGEE, per germline. The chain's CDR3 is CASSVGGVGGSYEQFF. The CDR3 DNA follows: TGTGCCAGCAGCGTAGGGGGTGTCGGCGGGAGCTATGAGCAGTTCTTC.

In its sample, this clone was seen once. The rearrangement links TRBV4-2 to TRBJ2-5; tentatively, D is TRBD1 (6 bases). Germline CDR1 is LGHNA and CDR2 is YNFKEQ. The germline V and J ends were trimmed by 2 bases and 5 bases, with 18 bases remaining between them. The CDR3 length is 16 residues. As DNA, the CDR3 is TGTGCCAGCAGCCAAACAACCACAGGGTTTGGGGAGACCCAGTACTTC. Translated: CASSQTTTGFGETQYF.

The CDR3 sequence: CASSLEGLPGEQYF. CDR3 nucleotides: TGTGCCAGCAGCTTGGAGGGACTACCAGGAGAGCAGTACTTC. The J gene is TRBJ2-7, the V gene TRBV5-4; 7 nucleotides agree with TRBD2. There are 14 residues in the CDR3. With 0 bases clipped from V and 7 bases from J, the junction kept 7 bases outside the gene matches. Germline lookup yields CDR1 SGHNT and CDR2 YYREEE (reference sequence).

This clone was seen only once. The chain uses TRBV5-1 and TRBJ2-1; 9 nucleotides agree with TRBD2. After removal of 6 bases from V and 4 bases from J, the junction contained 20 bases not matched to a gene. Germline V CDR1 and CDR2: SGHRS, YFSETQ. The CDR3 extends over 19 amino acids. CDR3 residues: CASTGVAGAPVGAYNEQFF. CDR3 bases: TGCGCCAGCACGGGGGTAGCGGGAGCTCCTGTGGGCGCTTACAATGAGCAGTTCTTC.